This T cell receptor beta chain appears in the sequencing data of a study of T-cell memory formation after mild COVID-19. TCR alpha and TCR beta cDNA libraries carrying sample barcodes and UMIs came from 5'RACE with constant-segment primers. One entry per CDR3 protein, called by TCRdb with MiXCR from the 5' RACE reads. The sample records under 450,000 distinct CDR3 sequences, more than 20% being singletons. The CDR3 extends over 16 amino acids. V shed 3 bases, J shed 4 bases, and the junction held 8 bases outside the gene matches. Germline CDR1 and CDR2: KGHDR and SFDVKD. The specimen was PBMCs or a T cell subset sorted from them (not recorded which). The clonotype originates from a man between 18 and 29 years old who had mild COVID-19 (a few samples of this study predate the infection). Cell type and time point are not known. This sequence joins TRBV24-1 and TRBJ1-5; 7 bases map to TRBD1. The CDR3: CATSDRPGQKNQPQHF. CDR3 coding DNA: TGTGCCACCAGTGATCGACCGGGACAGAAAAATCAGCCCCAGCATTTT.